The 28 T cell receptor beta chains in this list originate from one sample, sequenced in a study of T cell repertoires in cytomegalovirus infection (dated by TCRdb to about 2019). Instrument on record: Illumina HiSeq 1500. TCRdb took the public reads, trimmed them with fastp at Q25, ran MiXCR for clone calling and kept in-frame beta chains. Each CDR3 protein gets just one entry, which takes the most common genes and DNA from the rows behind it. This sample holds approximately 70,000 distinct CDR3 sequences; approximately 24% were observed only once. In total, the top ten clones hold approximately 79% of the sample. These receptors lack a known antigen. The sequencing sample was made of PBMCs, sequenced either directly or after in vitro stimulation (not recorded which). These receptors all come from a human donor in good health (CMV status not recorded). Some clones in this sample may be carry-over from other donors' samples.

This clonotype was seen a handful of times. This rearrangement joins TRBV15 to TRBJ1-3; D is ambiguous. Trimming shortened V by 0 bases and J by 0 bases, and 6 bases separated the two germline ends. The germline V gene encodes CDR1 LNHNV and CDR2 YYDKDF (reference sequence). This CDR3 contains 15 residues. The CDR3 loop is CATSRDLRSGNTIYF. The CDR3 coding sequence is TGTGCCACCAGCAGAGATCTTCGCTCTGGAAACACCATATATTTT.

This clonotype was counted many times. The gene calls are TRBV7-8 and TRBJ1-5; D unresolved. Germline V lookup: CDR1 SGHVS, CDR2 FQNEAQ. The CDR3 runs 14 residues. V lost 5 bases to trimming and J lost 6 bases, with 14 bases between them. For the CDR3, the DNA is TGTGCCAGCAGCCTCAAAGCAGGAGGTCAGCCCCAGCATTTT. It encodes CASSLKAGGQPQHF.

This clonotype was seen a handful of times. The chain joins TRBV12-3 or TRBV12-4 to TRBJ2-1; 13 bases are shared with TRBD2. Trimming at V came to 7 bases and at J to 3 bases, leaving 15 bases not matched to a gene. This CDR3 contains 19 residues. Here the CDR3 reads CASNKYGTSGTSLYNEQFF. The DNA of the CDR3 is TGTGCCAGCAATAAATACGGGACTAGCGGGACCTCACTCTACAATGAGCAGTTCTTC.

This chain connects TRBV24-1 to TRBJ2-5; possible D gene TRBD1, 6 bases. This CDR3 is built from 13 residues. The germline CDR1 and CDR2 sequences are KGHDR and SFDVKD. V lost 6 bases to trimming and J lost 5 bases, with 12 bases between them. CDR3: CATSFGGKETQYF. DNA for the CDR3: TGTGCCACCAGTTTTGGGGGCAAGGAGACCCAGTACTTC.

This clonotype occurred many times. The chain is built from TRBV7-9 and TRBJ2-1; 7 nucleotides line up with TRBD2. Germline CDR1 SEHNR, CDR2 FQNEAQ (reference sequence). With V trimmed by 2 bases and J by 5 bases, 3 bases remained unmatched. The CDR3 extends over 14 amino acids. Here the CDR3 reads CASSLSGLDNEQFF. The CDR3 DNA follows: TGTGCCAGCAGCTTATCTGGACTAGACAATGAGCAGTTCTTC.

The J gene is TRBJ2-1, the V gene TRBV20-1, with D tentatively TRBD2 (6 bases). V was clipped by 6 bases and J by 7 bases, with 16 bases between them. CDR3 length equals 13 residues. Germline values: CDR1 DFQATT, CDR2 SNEGSKA (reference sequence). CDR3 DNA sequence: TGCAGTGCCACCGATGAGGGGAGGAATGAGCAGTTCTTC. Its translation: CSATDEGRNEQFF.

V gene TRBV28 combines with J gene TRBJ2-7; TRBD1 aligns across 7 bases. The V gene's germline CDR1 is MDHEN and CDR2 SYDVKM. V lost 6 bases, J lost 4 bases, and 3 bases stayed unmatched. This CDR3 region has 12 residues. The CDR3 DNA reads TGTGCCAGCAGGACAGGGTGGTACGAGCAGTACTTC. Amino acid sequence: CASRTGWYEQYF.

This chain joins TRBV4-3 and TRBJ2-3; D not resolved. The germline gives CDR1 LGHNA, CDR2 YSLEER. The ends were cut back, 0 bases at V and 9 bases at J, with 13 bases in the middle. This CDR3 contains 14 residues. The CDR3 bases are TGCGCCAGCAGCCAAGAAGGCACTTCCCAGACGCAGTATTTT. Translated, it gives CASSQEGTSQTQYF.

This chain links TRBV19 with TRBJ2-1; TRBD2 matches 8 bases. CDR3 size: 15 residues. Germline V gene sequence: CDR1 LNHDA, CDR2 SQIVND (reference sequence). V was pared by 4 bases and J by 5 bases, with 7 bases of the junction left unmatched. The CDR3 loop reads CASSNGASGHNEQFF. In DNA form, the CDR3 reads TGTGCCAGTAGTAATGGCGCTAGCGGGCACAATGAGCAGTTCTTC. Using reference TRBV19 and TRBJ2-1 for the parts outside the CDR3, the full variable domain is DGGITQSPKYLFRKEGQNVTLSCEQNLNHDAMYWYRQDPGQGLRLIYYSQIVNDFQKGDIAEGYSVSREKKESFPLTVTSAQKNPTAFYLCASSNGASGHNEQFFGPGTRLTVL.

In this sample, this clonotype turned up many times. The J gene is TRBJ2-2, the V gene TRBV7-2; D remains ambiguous. CDR1 SGHTA and CDR2 FQGNSA come from the germline V gene. The CDR3 has 13 amino acids. Trimming shortened V by 6 bases and J by 0 bases, and 5 bases separated the two germline ends. The CDR3 spells CASSFANTGELFF. The CDR3 region has the DNA TGTGCCAGCAGTTTCGCGAACACCGGGGAGCTGTTTTTT.

This clonotype was found many times. The genes are TRBV7-2 and TRBJ1-6, with TRBD1 identical over 7 bases. Trimming cost V 3 bases and J 9 bases; bases outside gene matches: 11. Germline CDR1 and CDR2: SGHTA and FQGNSA. This CDR3 region has 16 residues. The CDR3 bases are TGTGCCAGCAGCTTCACAGGGGCTGATCGTGGTTCACCCCTCCACTTT. It codes for CASSFTGADRGSPLHF. The variable domain in full, completed from reference TRBV7-2 and TRBJ1-6, reads GAGVSQSPSNKVTEKGKDVELRCDPISGHTALYWYRQSLGQGLEFLIYFQGNSAPDKSGLPSDRFSAERTGGSVSTLTIQRTQQEDSAVYLCASSFTGADRGSPLHFGNGTRLTVT.

The table lists this clonotype with a few counts. J is TRBJ1-5 and V is TRBV4-1; no firm D call. The ends were cut back, 0 bases at V and 9 bases at J, with 15 bases in the middle. The CDR3 runs 15 residues. From germline, CDR1 is MGHRA and CDR2 YSYEKL. The CDR3 loop is CASSQEFGALWPQHF. The CDR3 DNA is TGCGCCAGCAGCCAAGAATTCGGAGCCCTGTGGCCCCAGCATTTT.

The rearrangement joins TRBV2 to TRBJ2-7, with a weak D call TRBD2 (5 bases). V was shortened by 2 bases and J by 6 bases, with 14 bases between the two germline ends. The germline gives CDR1 SNHLY, CDR2 FYNNEI. The CDR3 has 14 amino acids. The CDR3 spells CASSELGGSSEQYV. In nucleotides, the CDR3 is TGTGCCAGCAGTGAACTTGGAGGATCTTCCGAGCAGTACGTC.

This clonotype has just a few counts. This sequence joins TRBV5-6 and TRBJ2-1; D may match TRBD1 or TRBD2 (5 bases each). CDR1 is SGHDT and CDR2 is YYEEEE in the germline V gene. V was trimmed by 4 bases and J by 6 bases, leaving 17 bases between them. The CDR3 has 15 residues. The CDR3: CASSDDRDGLNEQFF. The CDR3 bases are TGTGCCAGCAGCGACGACCGGGACGGACTCAATGAGCAGTTCTTC.

V and J are TRBV12-3 or TRBV12-4 and TRBJ2-7; TRBD1 aligns across 7 bases. CDR3 length equals 17 residues. V lost 2 bases to trimming and J lost 3 bases; unmatched junction nucleotides: 13. The CDR3 protein is CASSLRVGLWDSYEQYF. Here the CDR3 DNA reads TGTGCCAGCAGTTTAAGGGTTGGATTGTGGGACAGCTACGAGCAGTACTTC.

This clonotype was found a few times. The V call is TRBV30, the J call TRBJ1-6, with D perhaps matching TRBD1 (6 bases). The CDR3 consists of 14 residues. Germline CDR1 GTSNPN, CDR2 SVGIG (reference sequence). V was pared by 5 bases and J by 13 bases, with 21 bases between. The CDR3 DNA reads TGTGCCTGGGACAAAACAGGGACCCCTTGGCCCCTCCACTTT. This encodes CAWDKTGTPWPLHF.

This clonotype was recorded many times. V and J are TRBV7-6 and TRBJ1-1; D call uncertain. Trimming took 5 bases from V and 4 from J, leaving 11 bases between them. CDR1 SGHVS and CDR2 FNYEAQ come from the germline V gene. The CDR3 extends over 13 amino acids. The CDR3 loop reads CASSPSLGTEAFF. The CDR3 nucleotides read TGTGCCAGCAGCCCCTCCCTGGGCACTGAAGCTTTCTTT. The full variable domain, completed using reference TRBV7-6 and TRBJ1-1, is GAGVSQSPRYKVTKRGQDVALRCDPISGHVSLYWYRQALGQGPEFLTYFNYEAQQDKSGLPNDRFSAERPEGSISTLTIQRTEQRDSAMYRCASSPSLGTEAFFGQGTRLTVV.

The rearrangement uses TRBV20-1 and TRBJ1-2; no firm D call. Germline V gene lookup returns CDR1 DFQATT and CDR2 SNEGSKA (reference sequence). This CDR3 region has 14 residues. The V and J ends lost 6 bases and 6 bases respectively, with 20 bases between them. The CDR3 loop reads CSAGLRDGMDGYTF. CDR3 nucleotides: TGCAGTGCAGGCCTGAGAGATGGGATGGATGGCTACACCTTC.

The rearrangement links TRBV24-1 to TRBJ1-3; TRBD1 agrees at 9 bases. Trimming took 7 bases from V and 2 from J; bases not matched to a gene: 14. The CDR3 covers 18 residues. The V gene's germline CDR1 is KGHDR and CDR2 SFDVKD. The CDR3 protein is CATSKEPEGQGTGNTIYF. The CDR3 DNA sequence: TGTGCCACCAGCAAAGAGCCGGAGGGACAGGGCACTGGAAACACCATATATTTT.

Only one count was recorded for this clonotype. This CDR3 is CASSPRTSRDNEQFF. The DNA for the CDR3 is TGTGCCAGCAGCCCAAGGACTAGCCGGGACAATGAGCAGTTCTTC. The chain has TRBV7-9 and TRBJ2-1, with 8 bases aligning to TRBD2. Germline CDR1 SEHNR, CDR2 FQNEAQ (reference sequence). The V segment lost 5 bases and the J segment 5 bases; nucleotides outside the gene matches: 8. The length of the CDR3 is 15 residues.

The sample holds many counts of this clonotype. The CDR3 sequence is CASSLGGTGTYEQYV. DNA of the CDR3: TGTGCCAGCAGCTTAGGCGGAACAGGGACGTACGAGCAGTACGTC. The chain employs TRBV7-2 and TRBJ2-7, with D perhaps TRBD1 (6 bases). V lost 1 base to trimming and J lost 4 bases, with 14 bases between them. CDR3 length: 15 residues. Germline V gene sequence: CDR1 SGHTA, CDR2 FQGNSA.

This clonotype was seen at least ten times. This chain uses TRBV7-2 with TRBJ1-1, with D hard to call. The germline CDR1 and CDR2 sequences are SGHTA and FQGNSA. CDR3 length equals 14 residues. Trimming left V 4 bases short and J 2 bases short, with 11 bases between. Here the CDR3 DNA reads TGTGCCAGCAGCTCCGAGGAAGCTAACACTGAAGCTTTCTTT. Translation gives CASSSEEANTEAFF.

This clonotype was seen ten or more times. This CDR3 reads CASSLPPTRHPQETQYF. In nucleotides, the CDR3 is TGTGCCAGCAGCTTACCCCCTACAAGACACCCACAAGAGACCCAGTACTTC. J is TRBJ2-5 and V is TRBV7-8; D is uncertain. CDR1 is SGHVS and CDR2 is FQNEAQ in the germline V gene. Trimming left V 2 bases short and J 2 bases short, with 18 bases between. The CDR3 consists of 17 residues.

This clonotype has a handful of counts. This chain links TRBV9 with TRBJ1-2; 11 positions agree with TRBD1. CDR3 length: 14 amino acids. V shed 4 bases and J 4 bases; nucleotides not matched to a gene: 3. Germline V gene data show CDR1 as SGDLS and CDR2 as YYNGEE. CDR3 nucleotide sequence: TGTGCCAGCAGCTACGGACAGGGGGCCTATGGCTACACCTTC. Encoded protein: CASSYGQGAYGYTF.

In this sample, this clonotype turned up a few times. The rearrangement joins TRBV5-5 to TRBJ2-5; D is undetermined. Deletions cut 2 bases from V and 4 bases from J, with 18 bases between. The CDR3 contains 16 residues. CDR1 and CDR2 from the germline V gene are SGHKS and YYEKEE (reference sequence). In DNA, the CDR3 is TGTGCCAGCAGCTTTCTTGGCGGTCCGAAGGGAGAGACCCAGTACTTC. Its translation: CASSFLGGPKGETQYF.

This clonotype was seen more than once but under ten times. The chain recombines TRBV6-6 with TRBJ1-5; no definite D call. V gave up 0 bases and J gave up 3 bases, with 6 bases separating them. The germline V gene has CDR1 MNHNY and CDR2 SVGAGI (reference sequence). The CDR3 sequence is 14 residues long. The CDR3 is CASSYSADNQPQHF. CDR3 nucleotides: TGTGCCAGCAGTTACTCGGCAGACAATCAGCCCCAGCATTTT.

At least ten counts were recorded for this clonotype. V gene TRBV7-9 combines with J gene TRBJ1-3; D uncertain. The CDR3 spans 13 residues. Trimming took 7 bases from V and 3 from J, leaving 10 bases between them. Germline-derived CDR1 and CDR2 are SEHNR and FQNEAQ (reference sequence). The CDR3 DNA follows: TGTGCCAGCAACCCGATGGGTGGAAACACCATATATTTT. Translating gives CASNPMGGNTIYF.

The genes are TRBV7-9 and TRBJ1-4, with 10 bases fitting TRBD1. CDR3 length: 14 residues. Germline values: CDR1 SEHNR, CDR2 FQNEAQ (reference sequence). Losses at the gene ends were 3 bases for V and 6 bases for J; bases not matched to a gene: 1. The DNA of the CDR3 is TGTGCCAGCAGCTTCGGGACAGGGGATGAAAAACTGTTTTTT. Residues: CASSFGTGDEKLFF.